A selection of T cell receptor beta chains follows, all from one sample in a study of shared clonotypes between healthy human individuals. Data came from immunoSEQ multiplex PCR; TCRdb stores just in-frame clones and leaves some out. The sample carries about 1.5 million clones, around 97% recorded once. Sequenced: naive CD4+ T cells sorted from blood. The receptors stem from a man aged 30 to 45 in good health. Both conserved end residues are part of each CDR3. D genes are given only for firm matches. Clone size is given for some rows only: seen once, a few or many times, or a class if the clone is expanded.

clone size: NA
J gene: TRBJ2-7
V gene: TRBV27
D gene: NA
CDR3 DNA: TGTGCCAGCAGTTTATTTCCAGGTACTAACTCCTACGAGCAGTACTTC
CDR3 protein: CASSLFPGTNSYEQYF

clone size: NA
J gene: TRBJ1-5
V gene: TRBV7-8
D gene: NA
CDR3 DNA: TGTGCCAGCAGCTTAGCAGGGTACGCTGGTCAGCCCCAGCATTTT
CDR3 protein: CASSLAGYAGQPQHF

clone size: NA
J gene: TRBJ2-5
V gene: TRBV29-1
D gene: NA
CDR3 DNA: TGCAGCGTTGAAATGCAGGGCGGAGTGTCGGAGACCCAGTACTTC
CDR3 protein: CSVEMQGGVSETQYF

clone size: NA
J gene: TRBJ2-4
V gene: TRBV4-3
D gene: NA
CDR3 DNA: TGCGCCAGCAGCCAAGGTTTTCAGGGTGGCGACATTCAGTACTTC
CDR3 protein: CASSQGFQGGDIQYF

clone size: NA
J gene: TRBJ2-2
V gene: TRBV19
D gene: NA
CDR3 DNA: TGTGCCAGTAGTATAGGGCCCTCGGGAGGGGAGCTGTTTTTT
CDR3 protein: CASSIGPSGGELFF

clone size: NA
J gene: TRBJ2-5
V gene: TRBV7-9
D gene: NA
CDR3 DNA: TGTGCCAGCAGCTTAGATCCGGGGGTAGTAGAGACCCAGTACTTC
CDR3 protein: CASSLDPGVVETQYF

clone size: NA
J gene: TRBJ2-1
V gene: TRBV7-9
D gene: NA
CDR3 DNA: TGTGCCAGCAGACATCGGGGAAGCTCCTACAATGAGCAGTTCTTC
CDR3 protein: CASRHRGSSYNEQFF

clone size: NA
J gene: TRBJ1-1
V gene: TRBV2
D gene: NA
CDR3 DNA: TGTGCCAGCAACTCTGCCCAGGGTCGGGAAGCTTTCTTT
CDR3 protein: CASNSAQGREAFF

clone size: NA
J gene: TRBJ2-3
V gene: TRBV6-1
D gene: TRBD2
CDR3 DNA: TGTGCCAGCAGTGAACTAGCGGGAGGGCCAGATACGCAGTATTTT
CDR3 protein: CASSELAGGPDTQYF

clone size: NA
J gene: TRBJ2-2
V gene: TRBV7-8
D gene: TRBD2
CDR3 DNA: TGTGCCAGCAGCTTAGAGCGGGGCGGAACCGGGGAGCTGTTTTTT
CDR3 protein: CASSLERGGTGELFF

clone size: NA
J gene: TRBJ1-2
V gene: TRBV30
D gene: NA
CDR3 DNA: TGTGCCTGGAGTGTACACCGGGGGATGTATGGCTACACCTTC
CDR3 protein: CAWSVHRGMYGYTF

clone size: NA
J gene: TRBJ1-3
V gene: TRBV2
D gene: NA
CDR3 DNA: TGTGCCAGCACTCGACCGAACTCTGGAAACACCATATATTTT
CDR3 protein: CASTRPNSGNTIYF

clone size: NA
J gene: TRBJ2-7
V gene: TRBV5-1
D gene: TRBD2
CDR3 DNA: TGCGCCAGCAGCCAAACAGCGGGAGTCACGGGCGAGCAGTACTTC
CDR3 protein: CASSQTAGVTGEQYF

clone size: NA
J gene: TRBJ2-7
V gene: TRBV7-2
D gene: NA
CDR3 DNA: TGTGCCAGCAGCTTGTGGGGGGCCTACGAGCAGTACTTC
CDR3 protein: CASSLWGAYEQYF

clone size: NA
J gene: TRBJ1-1
V gene: TRBV4-1
D gene: TRBD1
CDR3 DNA: TGCGCCAGCAGCAATCGGGACAGGGCTAAGGGGGGGGAAGCTTTCTTT
CDR3 protein: CASSNRDRAKGGEAFF

clone size: NA
J gene: TRBJ2-3
V gene: TRBV7-3
D gene: TRBD2
CDR3 DNA: TGTGCCAGCAGCTCAGCAACTAGCGGGAGGATCCTTGGCACAGATACGCAGTATTTT
CDR3 protein: CASSSATSGRILGTDTQYF

clone size: NA
J gene: TRBJ2-7
V gene: TRBV5-3
D gene: TRBD1
CDR3 DNA: TGTGCCAGCCTAGGGACAGCGTGGTACTTC
CDR3 protein: CASLGTAWYF

clone size: NA
J gene: TRBJ2-7
V gene: TRBV11-2
D gene: NA
CDR3 DNA: TGTGCCAGCAACCCGGGACGGAGGTACGAGCAGTACTTC
CDR3 protein: CASNPGRRYEQYF

clone size: NA
J gene: TRBJ2-1
V gene: TRBV2
D gene: NA
CDR3 DNA: TGTGCCAGCAGCCTAGGAAGGGAGCAGTTCTTC
CDR3 protein: CASSLGREQFF

clone size: NA
J gene: TRBJ2-3
V gene: TRBV6-4
D gene: TRBD2
CDR3 DNA: TGTGCCAGCAGTTTAAGCGGGAGTTCATCAGATACGCAGTATTTT
CDR3 protein: CASSLSGSSSDTQYF

clone size: NA
J gene: TRBJ2-2
V gene: TRBV2
D gene: TRBD1
CDR3 DNA: TGTGCCAGCAGTTACAGGGGGACGAACACCGGGGAGCTGTTTTTT
CDR3 protein: CASSYRGTNTGELFF

clone size: once
J gene: TRBJ1-2
V gene: TRBV9
D gene: NA
CDR3 DNA: TGTGCCAGCAGCCCCCACGGGGATCCAGCTAACTATGGCTACACCTTC
CDR3 protein: CASSPHGDPANYGYTF

clone size: NA
J gene: TRBJ2-1
V gene: TRBV2
D gene: TRBD1
CDR3 DNA: TGTGCCAGCAGGGTACAGGGGGGCTCCTACAATGAGCAGTTCTTC
CDR3 protein: CASRVQGGSYNEQFF

clone size: NA
J gene: TRBJ1-5
V gene: TRBV2
D gene: NA
CDR3 DNA: TGTGCCAGCAGTCAATGGGAGGGCAATCAGCCCCAGCATTTT
CDR3 protein: CASSQWEGNQPQHF

clone size: once
J gene: TRBJ1-4
V gene: TRBV29-1
D gene: NA
CDR3 DNA: TGCAGCGTTGCAGGGTCAACTAATGAAAAACTGTTTTTT
CDR3 protein: CSVAGSTNEKLFF

clone size: NA
J gene: TRBJ2-1
V gene: TRBV11-2
D gene: NA
CDR3 DNA: TGTGCCAGCAGCCCGGGTTTCAGACCCCCGGAAGACAATGAGCAGTTCTTC
CDR3 protein: CASSPGFRPPEDNEQFF

clone size: NA
J gene: TRBJ2-5
V gene: TRBV6-6
D gene: NA
CDR3 DNA: TGTGCCAGCAGGGGACTGGATCCGGTAGAGACCCAGTACTTC
CDR3 protein: CASRGLDPVETQYF

clone size: NA
J gene: TRBJ2-3
V gene: TRBV7-2
D gene: TRBD2
CDR3 DNA: TGTGCCAGCAGCAACGTACGGACTAGCGGGAGCCGTAGAGATACGCAGTATTTT
CDR3 protein: CASSNVRTSGSRRDTQYF

clone size: once
J gene: TRBJ1-1
V gene: TRBV29-1
D gene: NA
CDR3 DNA: TGCAGCGTTGACTATCTCGGGGACACTGAAGCTTTCTTT
CDR3 protein: CSVDYLGDTEAFF

clone size: NA
J gene: TRBJ2-1
V gene: TRBV14
D gene: TRBD2
CDR3 DNA: TGTGCCAGCAGCCAAGGGTGGGGACTAGCGGGACTTCCCTCCTACAATGAGCAGTTCTTC
CDR3 protein: CASSQGWGLAGLPSYNEQFF

clone size: NA
J gene: TRBJ1-2
V gene: TRBV2
D gene: NA
CDR3 DNA: TGTGCCAGCAGTGCGGACAGCCGCGCCTATGGCTACACCTTC
CDR3 protein: CASSADSRAYGYTF

clone size: NA
J gene: TRBJ2-1
V gene: TRBV6-1
D gene: TRBD2
CDR3 DNA: TGTGCCAGCAGTGACGGGGGACTAGCGGGACTAGGTGAGCAGTTCTTC
CDR3 protein: CASSDGGLAGLGEQFF

clone size: NA
J gene: TRBJ2-5
V gene: TRBV5-1
D gene: NA
CDR3 DNA: TGCGCCAGCAGCACTAGAGGAGAGACCCAGTACTTC
CDR3 protein: CASSTRGETQYF

clone size: NA
J gene: TRBJ1-4
V gene: TRBV5-8
D gene: NA
CDR3 DNA: TGTGCCAGCAGCTTAAGGGCAACTAATGAAAAACTGTTTTTT
CDR3 protein: CASSLRATNEKLFF

clone size: NA
J gene: TRBJ1-1
V gene: TRBV7-8
D gene: TRBD1
CDR3 DNA: TGTGCCAGCAGCTTACAGGGACAGGGAAGGGTAAGGGCCACTGAAGCTTTCTTT
CDR3 protein: CASSLQGQGRVRATEAFF

clone size: NA
J gene: TRBJ1-2
V gene: TRBV4-1
D gene: NA
CDR3 DNA: TGCGCCAGCAGCCTAGCGGAGGTTGAAGGCTATGGCTACACCTTC
CDR3 protein: CASSLAEVEGYGYTF

clone size: NA
J gene: TRBJ2-1
V gene: TRBV7-3
D gene: NA
CDR3 DNA: TGTGCCAGCAGCCCACCAGGGGTCTCCTACAATGAGCAGTTCTTC
CDR3 protein: CASSPPGVSYNEQFF

clone size: NA
J gene: TRBJ2-3
V gene: TRBV5-1
D gene: TRBD2
CDR3 DNA: TGCGCCAGCAGCCATCAGACTAGCGGGTCCGCAGATACGCAGTATTTT
CDR3 protein: CASSHQTSGSADTQYF

clone size: NA
J gene: TRBJ2-7
V gene: TRBV18
D gene: TRBD1
CDR3 DNA: TGTGCCAGCTCACCACTAGGGACAGGGAACGAGCAGTACTTC
CDR3 protein: CASSPLGTGNEQYF

clone size: NA
J gene: TRBJ2-7
V gene: TRBV28
D gene: NA
CDR3 DNA: TGTGCCAGCAGCCCCGGGGGTAGCTACGAGCAGTACTTC
CDR3 protein: CASSPGGSYEQYF

clone size: NA
J gene: TRBJ2-7
V gene: TRBV28
D gene: NA
CDR3 DNA: TGTGCCAGCAGCGAGACAGAGAACGAGCAGTACTTC
CDR3 protein: CASSETENEQYF

clone size: NA
J gene: TRBJ2-7
V gene: TRBV28
D gene: NA
CDR3 DNA: TGTGCCAGCAGCCAACCTGGCCCAGGCTACGAGCAGTACTTC
CDR3 protein: CASSQPGPGYEQYF

clone size: NA
J gene: TRBJ2-1
V gene: TRBV5-5
D gene: TRBD1
CDR3 DNA: TGTGCCAGCAGCTCCGGACAGGGACCCTACAATGAGCAGTTCTTC
CDR3 protein: CASSSGQGPYNEQFF

clone size: NA
J gene: TRBJ2-3
V gene: TRBV6-5
D gene: NA
CDR3 DNA: TGTGCCAGCAGTTGGGCTGGGGGAGTAGGCTCTATTACGCAGTATTTT
CDR3 protein: CASSWAGGVGSITQYF

clone size: NA
J gene: TRBJ1-5
V gene: TRBV4-3
D gene: NA
CDR3 DNA: TGCGCCAGCAGCCGGACAGTCAATCAGCCCCAGCATTTT
CDR3 protein: CASSRTVNQPQHF

clone size: NA
J gene: TRBJ2-2
V gene: TRBV30
D gene: NA
CDR3 DNA: TGTGCCTGGAGTGTAGGGGGAACGAACACCGGGGAGCTGTTTTTT
CDR3 protein: CAWSVGGTNTGELFF

clone size: NA
J gene: TRBJ1-3
V gene: TRBV7-2
D gene: TRBD1
CDR3 DNA: TGTGCCAGCAGCTGGACAGGGATTCCTGGAAACACCATATATTTT
CDR3 protein: CASSWTGIPGNTIYF

clone size: NA
J gene: TRBJ1-1
V gene: TRBV2
D gene: NA
CDR3 DNA: TGTGCCAGCAGTGGGGAAGGATCCACTGAAGCTTTCTTT
CDR3 protein: CASSGEGSTEAFF

clone size: NA
J gene: TRBJ1-4
V gene: TRBV28
D gene: NA
CDR3 DNA: TGTGCCAGCAGTTATCCGGGACGGGGTGAAAAACTGTTTTTT
CDR3 protein: CASSYPGRGEKLFF

clone size: NA
J gene: TRBJ2-3
V gene: TRBV28
D gene: NA
CDR3 DNA: TGTGCCAGCAGGGGCGGGGGCACAGATACGCAGTATTTT
CDR3 protein: CASRGGGTDTQYF

clone size: NA
J gene: TRBJ1-1
V gene: TRBV28
D gene: NA
CDR3 DNA: TGTGCCAGCATAACGGCCAGCGGTGAAGCTTTCTTT
CDR3 protein: CASITASGEAFF

clone size: NA
J gene: TRBJ2-5
V gene: TRBV18
D gene: NA
CDR3 DNA: TGTGCCAGCTCACCGTCCCACTCTAAAGAGACCCAGTACTTC
CDR3 protein: CASSPSHSKETQYF

clone size: NA
J gene: TRBJ1-1
V gene: TRBV19
D gene: NA
CDR3 DNA: TGTGCCAGTAGTATAGATCGGGGGGGCCGAGCTTTCTTT
CDR3 protein: CASSIDRGGRAFF